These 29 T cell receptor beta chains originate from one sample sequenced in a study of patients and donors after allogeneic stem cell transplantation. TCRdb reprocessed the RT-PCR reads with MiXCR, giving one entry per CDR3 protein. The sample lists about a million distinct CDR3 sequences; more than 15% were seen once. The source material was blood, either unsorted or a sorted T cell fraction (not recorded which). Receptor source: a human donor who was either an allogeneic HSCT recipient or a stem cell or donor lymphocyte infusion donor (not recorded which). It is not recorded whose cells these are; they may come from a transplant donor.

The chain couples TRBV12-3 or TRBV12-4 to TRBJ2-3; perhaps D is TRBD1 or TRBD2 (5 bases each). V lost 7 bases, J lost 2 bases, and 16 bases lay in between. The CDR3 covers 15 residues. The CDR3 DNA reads TGTGCCAGCACGGACGGGACGGGTAACACAGATACGCAGTATTTT. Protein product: CASTDGTGNTDTQYF.

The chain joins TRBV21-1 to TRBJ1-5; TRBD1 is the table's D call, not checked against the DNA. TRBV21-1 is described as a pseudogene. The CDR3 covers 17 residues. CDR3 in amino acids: CASSTPGAKGQNQPQHF. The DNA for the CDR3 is TGTGCCAGCAGCACCCCGGGGGCCAAGGGCCAAAATCAGCCCCAGCATTTT.

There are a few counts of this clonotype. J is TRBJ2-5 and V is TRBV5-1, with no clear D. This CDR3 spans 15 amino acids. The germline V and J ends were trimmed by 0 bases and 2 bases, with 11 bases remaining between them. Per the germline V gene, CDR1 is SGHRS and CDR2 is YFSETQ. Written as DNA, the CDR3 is TGCGCCAGCAGCTTGGAGGTGGGTGATCAAGAGACCCAGTACTTC. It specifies CASSLEVGDQETQYF.

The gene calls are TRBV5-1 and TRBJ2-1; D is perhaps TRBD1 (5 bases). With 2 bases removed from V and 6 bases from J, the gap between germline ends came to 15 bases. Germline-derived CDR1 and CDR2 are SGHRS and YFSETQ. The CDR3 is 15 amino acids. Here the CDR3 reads CASSFDRPYGNEQFF. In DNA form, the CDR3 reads TGCGCCAGCAGCTTTGACAGACCTTATGGCAATGAGCAGTTCTTC.

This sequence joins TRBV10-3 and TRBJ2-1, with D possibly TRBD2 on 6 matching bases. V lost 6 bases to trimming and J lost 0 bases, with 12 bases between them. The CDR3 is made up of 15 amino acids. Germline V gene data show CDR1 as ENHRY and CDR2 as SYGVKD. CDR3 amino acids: CAISLTGSSYNEQFF. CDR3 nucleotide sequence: TGTGCCATCAGCCTGACCGGGAGCTCCTACAATGAGCAGTTCTTC.

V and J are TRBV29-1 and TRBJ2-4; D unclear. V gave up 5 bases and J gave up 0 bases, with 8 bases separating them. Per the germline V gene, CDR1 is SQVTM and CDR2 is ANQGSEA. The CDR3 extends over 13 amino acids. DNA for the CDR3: TGCAGCGTTCCAGGCGGAGCCAAAAACATTCAGTACTTC. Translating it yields CSVPGGAKNIQYF.

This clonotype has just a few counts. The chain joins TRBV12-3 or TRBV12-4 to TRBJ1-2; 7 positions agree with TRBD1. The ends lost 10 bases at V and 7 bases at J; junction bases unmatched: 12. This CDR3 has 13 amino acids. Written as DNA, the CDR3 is TGTGCCACCCCTGCCGAGGGGGCGGGTGGCTACACCTTC. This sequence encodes CATPAEGAGGYTF.

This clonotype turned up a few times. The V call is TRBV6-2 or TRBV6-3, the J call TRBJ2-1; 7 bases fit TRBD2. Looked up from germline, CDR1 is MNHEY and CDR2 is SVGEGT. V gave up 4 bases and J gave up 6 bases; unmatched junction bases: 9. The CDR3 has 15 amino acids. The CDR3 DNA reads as TGTGCCAGCAGTTCCCTCCCCTGGGGGGGCAATGAGCAGTTCTTC. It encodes CASSSLPWGGNEQFF.

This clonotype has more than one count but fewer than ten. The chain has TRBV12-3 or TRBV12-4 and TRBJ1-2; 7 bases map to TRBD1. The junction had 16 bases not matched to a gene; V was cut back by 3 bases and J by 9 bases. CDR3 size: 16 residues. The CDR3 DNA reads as TGTGCCAGCAGTTTGACAGGGTCCTCCGGACCGGGAAGCTACACCTTC. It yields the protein CASSLTGSSGPGSYTF.

The CDR3 here is CASSLVGTDRGQNTEAFF. The CDR3 nucleotides are TGTGCCAGCAGCTTAGTTGGGACAGATAGGGGTCAGAACACTGAAGCTTTCTTT. The chain is built from TRBV11-1 and TRBJ1-1; 7 nucleotides line up with TRBD1. Germline V gives CDR1 SGHAT, CDR2 FQDESV (reference sequence). The CDR3 consists of 18 residues. The ends lost 1 base at V and 1 base at J; junction bases unmatched: 12.

CDR3 sequence (DNA): TGTGCCAGCAGTCCGGACAGGTCAGGCAGCAATCAGCCCCAGCATTTT. Its translation is CASSPDRSGSNQPQHF. V usage is TRBV2 and J usage is TRBJ1-5; 7 bases are shared with TRBD1. This CDR3 is 16 amino acids long. Germline trimming cut 5 bases from V and 1 base from J; bases unmatched to any gene: 8. Per germline, CDR1 SNHLY and CDR2 FYNNEI. Filled out from reference TRBV2 and TRBJ1-5, the complete variable domain reads EPEVTQTPSHQVTQMGQEVILRCVPISNHLYFYWYRQILGQKVEFLVSFYNNEISEKSEIFDDQFSVERPDGSNFTLKIRSTKLEDSAMYFCASSPDRSGSNQPQHFGDGTRLSIL.

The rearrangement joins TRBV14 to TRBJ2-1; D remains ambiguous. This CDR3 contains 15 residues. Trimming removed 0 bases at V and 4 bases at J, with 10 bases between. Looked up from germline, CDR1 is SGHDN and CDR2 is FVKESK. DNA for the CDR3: TGTGCCAGCAGCCAAGATATCGGATCGTACAATGAGCAGTTCTTC. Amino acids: CASSQDIGSYNEQFF. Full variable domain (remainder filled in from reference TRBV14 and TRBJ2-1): EAGVTQFPSHSVIEKGQTVTLRCDPISGHDNLYWYRRVMGKEIKFLLHFVKESKQDESGMPNNRFLAERTGGTYSTLKVQPAELEDSGVYFCASSQDIGSYNEQFFGPGTRLTVL.

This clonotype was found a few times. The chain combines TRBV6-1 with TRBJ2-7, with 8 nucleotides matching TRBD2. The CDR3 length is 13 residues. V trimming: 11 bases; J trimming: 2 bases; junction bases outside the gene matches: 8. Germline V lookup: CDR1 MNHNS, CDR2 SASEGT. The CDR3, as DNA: TGTGCCGTTACTAGCGGAGTTACCTACGAGCAGTACTTC. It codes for CAVTSGVTYEQYF.

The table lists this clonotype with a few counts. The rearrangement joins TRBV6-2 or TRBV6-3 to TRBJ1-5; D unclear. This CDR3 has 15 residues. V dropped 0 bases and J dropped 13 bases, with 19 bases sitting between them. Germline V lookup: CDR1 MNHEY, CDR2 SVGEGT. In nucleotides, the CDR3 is TGTGCCAGCAGTTACTCAGGTGGACTGACCCCCGAGCAGCATTTT. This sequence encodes CASSYSGGLTPEQHF.

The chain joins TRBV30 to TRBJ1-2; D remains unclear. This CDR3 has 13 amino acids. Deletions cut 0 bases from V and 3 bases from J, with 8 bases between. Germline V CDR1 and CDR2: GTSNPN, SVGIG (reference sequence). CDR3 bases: TGTGCCTGGAGTGTAGGGATCGACTATGGCTACACCTTC. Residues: CAWSVGIDYGYTF.

The DNA of the CDR3 is TGTGCCAGCAGCAAAGTTGGGACAGTGGGCTACGAGCAGTACTTC. This translates into CASSKVGTVGYEQYF. The V call is TRBV21-1, the J call TRBJ2-7; TRBD1 reflects the table's D call only, with no check against the DNA. TRBV21-1 is a documented pseudogene. The CDR3 length is 15 residues.

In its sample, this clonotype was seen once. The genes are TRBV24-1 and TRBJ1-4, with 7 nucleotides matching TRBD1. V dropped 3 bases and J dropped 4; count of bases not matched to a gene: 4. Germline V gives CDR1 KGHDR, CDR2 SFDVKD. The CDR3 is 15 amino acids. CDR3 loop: CATSDPRDSNEKLFF. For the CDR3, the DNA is TGTGCCACCAGTGATCCTCGGGACAGTAATGAAAAACTGTTTTTT.

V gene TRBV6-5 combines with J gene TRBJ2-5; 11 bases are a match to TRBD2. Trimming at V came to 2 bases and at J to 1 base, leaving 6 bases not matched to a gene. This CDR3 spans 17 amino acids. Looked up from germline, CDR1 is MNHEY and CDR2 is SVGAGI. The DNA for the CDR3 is TGTGCCAGCAGTTACGCGGGGACTAGCGGCCCCCAAGAGACCCAGTACTTC. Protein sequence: CASSYAGTSGPQETQYF.

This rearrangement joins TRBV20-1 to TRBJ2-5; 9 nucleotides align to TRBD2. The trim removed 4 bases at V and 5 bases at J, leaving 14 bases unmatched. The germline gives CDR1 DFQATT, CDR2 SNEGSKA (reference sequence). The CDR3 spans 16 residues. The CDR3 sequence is CSATTDRLAVEETQYF. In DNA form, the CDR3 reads TGCAGTGCTACAACCGACCGACTAGCGGTAGAGGAGACCCAGTACTTC.

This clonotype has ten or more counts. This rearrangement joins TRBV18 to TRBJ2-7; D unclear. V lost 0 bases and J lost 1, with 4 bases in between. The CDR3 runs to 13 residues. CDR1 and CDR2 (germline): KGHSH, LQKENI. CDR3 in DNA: TGTGCCAGCTCACCACCGTCGTCCTACGAGCAGTACTTC. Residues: CASSPPSSYEQYF.

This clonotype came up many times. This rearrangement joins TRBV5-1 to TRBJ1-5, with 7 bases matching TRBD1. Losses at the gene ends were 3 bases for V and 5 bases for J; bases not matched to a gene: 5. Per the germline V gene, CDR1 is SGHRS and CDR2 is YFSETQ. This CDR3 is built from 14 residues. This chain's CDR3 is CASSSTGRDQPQHF. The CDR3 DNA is TGCGCCAGCAGCTCGACAGGGAGGGATCAGCCCCAGCATTTT.

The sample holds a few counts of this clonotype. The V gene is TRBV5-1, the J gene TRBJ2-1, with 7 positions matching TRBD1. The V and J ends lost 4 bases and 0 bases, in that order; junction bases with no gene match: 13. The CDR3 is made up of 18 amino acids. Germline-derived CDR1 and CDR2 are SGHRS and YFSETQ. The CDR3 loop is CASSPPGLGDSSYNEQFF. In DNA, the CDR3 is TGCGCCAGCAGCCCCCCAGGCTTGGGGGACAGCTCCTACAATGAGCAGTTCTTC.

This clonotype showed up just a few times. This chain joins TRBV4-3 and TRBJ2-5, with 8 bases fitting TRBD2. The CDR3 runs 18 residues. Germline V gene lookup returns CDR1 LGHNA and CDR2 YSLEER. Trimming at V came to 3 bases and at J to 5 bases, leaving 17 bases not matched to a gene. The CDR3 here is CASSQSPRSRTSWETQYF. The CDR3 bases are TGCGCCAGCAGCCAGTCCCCACGGTCCAGGACTAGCTGGGAGACCCAGTACTTC.

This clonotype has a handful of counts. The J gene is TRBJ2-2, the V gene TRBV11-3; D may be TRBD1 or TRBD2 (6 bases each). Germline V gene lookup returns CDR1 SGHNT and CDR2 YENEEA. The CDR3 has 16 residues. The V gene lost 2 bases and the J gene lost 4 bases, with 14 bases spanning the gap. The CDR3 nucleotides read TGTGCCAGCAGCTTACTTTCGGGGGCAGGCACCGGGGAGCTGTTTTTT. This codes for CASSLLSGAGTGELFF.

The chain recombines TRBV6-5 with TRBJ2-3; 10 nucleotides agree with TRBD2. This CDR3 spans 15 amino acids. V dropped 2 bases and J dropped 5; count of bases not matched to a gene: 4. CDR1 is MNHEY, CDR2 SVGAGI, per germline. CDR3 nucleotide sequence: TGTGCCAGCAGTTACGCTAGCGGGGGTTTAGATACGCAGTATTTT. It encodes CASSYASGGLDTQYF.

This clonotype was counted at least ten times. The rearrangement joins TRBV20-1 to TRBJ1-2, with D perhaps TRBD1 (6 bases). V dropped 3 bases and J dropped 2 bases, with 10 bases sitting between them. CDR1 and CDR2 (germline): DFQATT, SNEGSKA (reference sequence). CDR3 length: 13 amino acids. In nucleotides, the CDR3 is TGCAGTGCTAGTCTAGGGGGAAACTATGGCTACACCTTC. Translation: CSASLGGNYGYTF.

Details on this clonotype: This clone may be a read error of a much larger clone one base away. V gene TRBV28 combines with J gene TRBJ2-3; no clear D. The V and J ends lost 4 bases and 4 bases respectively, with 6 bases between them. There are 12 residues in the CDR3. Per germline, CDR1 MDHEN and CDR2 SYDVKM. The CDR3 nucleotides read TGTGCCAGCAGTTCCCTCCCAGATACGCAGTATTTT. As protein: CASSSLPDTQYF.

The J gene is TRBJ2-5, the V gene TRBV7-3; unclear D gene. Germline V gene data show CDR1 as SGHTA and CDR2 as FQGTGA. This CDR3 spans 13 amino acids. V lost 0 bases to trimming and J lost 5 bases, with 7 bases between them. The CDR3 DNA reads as TGTGCCAGCAGCTTAACGCCTTGCGAGACCCAGTACTTC. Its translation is CASSLTPCETQYF.

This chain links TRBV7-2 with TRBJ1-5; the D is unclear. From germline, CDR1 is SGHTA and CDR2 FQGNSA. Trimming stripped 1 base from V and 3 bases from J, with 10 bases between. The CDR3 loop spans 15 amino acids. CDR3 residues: CASSLGGTFNQPQHF. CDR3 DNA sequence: TGTGCCAGCAGCTTAGGGGGTACATTCAATCAGCCCCAGCATTTT.